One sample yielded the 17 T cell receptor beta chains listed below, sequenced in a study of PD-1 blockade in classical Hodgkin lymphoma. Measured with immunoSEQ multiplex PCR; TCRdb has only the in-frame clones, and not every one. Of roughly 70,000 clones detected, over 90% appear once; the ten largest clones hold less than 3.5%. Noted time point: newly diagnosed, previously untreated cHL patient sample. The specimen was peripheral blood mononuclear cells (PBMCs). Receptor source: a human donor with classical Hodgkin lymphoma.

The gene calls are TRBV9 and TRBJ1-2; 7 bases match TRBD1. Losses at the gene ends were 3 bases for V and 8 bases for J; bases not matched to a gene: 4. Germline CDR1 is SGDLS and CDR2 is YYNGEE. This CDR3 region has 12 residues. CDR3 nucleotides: TGTGCCAGCAGCGCACGGACAGGCGGCTACACCTTC. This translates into CASSARTGGYTF.

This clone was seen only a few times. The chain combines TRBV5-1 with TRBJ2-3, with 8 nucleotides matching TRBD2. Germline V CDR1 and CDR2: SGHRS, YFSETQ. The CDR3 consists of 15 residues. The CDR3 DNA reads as TGCTCCACAGCTGAGGGGCGGGGGGGCACAGATACGCAGTATTTT. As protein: CSTAEGRGGTDTQYF. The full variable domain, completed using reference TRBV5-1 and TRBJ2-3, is KAGVTQTPRYLIKTRGQQVTLSCSPISGHRSVSWYQQTPGQGLQFLFEYFSETQRNKGNFPGRFSGRQFSNSRSEMNVSTLELGDSALYLCSTAEGRGGTDTQYFGPGTRLTVL.

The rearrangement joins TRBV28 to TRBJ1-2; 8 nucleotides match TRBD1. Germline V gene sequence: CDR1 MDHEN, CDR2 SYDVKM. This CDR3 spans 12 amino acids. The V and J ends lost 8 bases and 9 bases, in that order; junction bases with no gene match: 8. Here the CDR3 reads CASLRQGTSYTF. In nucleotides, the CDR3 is TGTGCCAGCCTCAGACAGGGGACAAGCTACACCTTC.

The CDR3, as DNA: TGTGCCAGCTCGCCCCTAGGGTCCAACACTGAAGCTTTCTTT. As protein: CASSPLGSNTEAFF. The gene calls are TRBV18 and TRBJ1-1; D call uncertain. The CDR3 has 14 residues. Germline values: CDR1 KGHSH, CDR2 LQKENI. V lost 6 bases and J lost 2, with 13 bases in between.

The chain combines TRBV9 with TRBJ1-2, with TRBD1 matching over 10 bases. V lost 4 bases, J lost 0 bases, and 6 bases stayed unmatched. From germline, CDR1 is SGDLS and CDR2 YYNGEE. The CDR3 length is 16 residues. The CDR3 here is CASSKGQGTTNYGYTF. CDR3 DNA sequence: TGTGCCAGCAGCAAGGGACAGGGGACCACTAACTATGGCTACACCTTC.

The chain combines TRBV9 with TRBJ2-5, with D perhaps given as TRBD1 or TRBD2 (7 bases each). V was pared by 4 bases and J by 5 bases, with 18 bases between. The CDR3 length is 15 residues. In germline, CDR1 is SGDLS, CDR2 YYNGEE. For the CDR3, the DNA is TGTGCCAGCAGCCCGTTGACAGGGAGGGATGAGACCCAGTACTTC. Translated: CASSPLTGRDETQYF.

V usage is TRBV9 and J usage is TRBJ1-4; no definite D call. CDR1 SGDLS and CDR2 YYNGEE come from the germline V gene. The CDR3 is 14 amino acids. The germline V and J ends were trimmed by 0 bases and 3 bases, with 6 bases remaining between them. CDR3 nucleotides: TGTGCCAGCAGCGTAGGGAATTCTAATGAAAAACTGTTTTTT. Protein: CASSVGNSNEKLFF.

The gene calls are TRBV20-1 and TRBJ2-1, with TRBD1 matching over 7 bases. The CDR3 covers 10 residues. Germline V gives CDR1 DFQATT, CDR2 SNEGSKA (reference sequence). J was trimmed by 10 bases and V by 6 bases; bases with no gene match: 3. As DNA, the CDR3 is TGCAGTGCGGGGACAGACGAGCAGTTCTTC. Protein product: CSAGTDEQFF.

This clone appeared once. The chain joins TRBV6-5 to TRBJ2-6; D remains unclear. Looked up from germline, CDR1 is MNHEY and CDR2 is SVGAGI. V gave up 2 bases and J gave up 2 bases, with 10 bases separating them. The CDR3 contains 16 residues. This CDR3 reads CASSYVVLTGANVLTF. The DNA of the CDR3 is TGTGCCAGCAGTTACGTAGTCTTGACTGGGGCCAACGTCCTGACTTTC.

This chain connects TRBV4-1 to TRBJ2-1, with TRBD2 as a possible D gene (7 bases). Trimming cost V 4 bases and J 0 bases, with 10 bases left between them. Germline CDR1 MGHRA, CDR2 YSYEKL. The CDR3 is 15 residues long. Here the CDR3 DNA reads TGCGCCAGCAGCCGGGGGGGCGGCTCCTACAATGAGCAGTTCTTC. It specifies CASSRGGGSYNEQFF.

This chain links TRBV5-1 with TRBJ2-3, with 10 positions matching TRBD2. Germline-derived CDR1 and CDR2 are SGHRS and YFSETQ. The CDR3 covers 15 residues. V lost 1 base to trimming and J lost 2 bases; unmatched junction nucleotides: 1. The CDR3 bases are TGCGCCAGCAGCTTGACTAGCGGGGTCACAGATACGCAGTATTTT. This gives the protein CASSLTSGVTDTQYF. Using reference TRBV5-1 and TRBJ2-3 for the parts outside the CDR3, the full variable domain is KAGVTQTPRYLIKTRGQQVTLSCSPISGHRSVSWYQQTPGQGLQFLFEYFSETQRNKGNFPGRFSGRQFSNSRSEMNVSTLELGDSALYLCASSLTSGVTDTQYFGPGTRLTVL.

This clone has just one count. CDR3: CASSLPRQGFNQPQHF. CDR3 nucleotides: TGTGCCAGCAGTTTACCTCGGCAGGGCTTCAATCAGCCCCAGCATTTT. This chain uses TRBV28 with TRBJ1-5; a possible D gene is TRBD1 (5 bases). Trimming left V 2 bases short and J 3 bases short, with 14 bases between. The CDR3 totals 16 residues. Germline values: CDR1 MDHEN, CDR2 SYDVKM.

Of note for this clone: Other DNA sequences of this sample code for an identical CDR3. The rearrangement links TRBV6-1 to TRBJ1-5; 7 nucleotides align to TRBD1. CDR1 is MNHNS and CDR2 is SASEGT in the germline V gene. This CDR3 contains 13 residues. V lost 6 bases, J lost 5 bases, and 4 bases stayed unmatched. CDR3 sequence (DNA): TGTGCCAGCAGCGTTGACAGGGATCAGCCCCAGCATTTT. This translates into CASSVDRDQPQHF.

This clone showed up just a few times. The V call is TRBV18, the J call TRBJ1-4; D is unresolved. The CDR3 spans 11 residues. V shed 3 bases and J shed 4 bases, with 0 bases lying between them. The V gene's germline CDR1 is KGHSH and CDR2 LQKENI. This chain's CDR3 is CASSPNEKLFF. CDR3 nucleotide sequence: TGTGCCAGCTCACCTAATGAAAAACTGTTTTTT. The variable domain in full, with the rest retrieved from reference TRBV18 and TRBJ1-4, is NAGVMQNPRHLVRRRGQEARLRCSPMKGHSHVYWYRQLPEEGLKFMVYLQKENIIDESGMPKERFSAEFPKEGPSILRIQQVVRGDSAAYFCASSPNEKLFFGSGTQLSVL.

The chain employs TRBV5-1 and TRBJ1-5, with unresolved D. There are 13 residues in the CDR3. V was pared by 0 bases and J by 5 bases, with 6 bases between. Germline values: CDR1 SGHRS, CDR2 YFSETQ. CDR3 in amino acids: CASSLDGDQPQHF. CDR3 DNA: TGCGCCAGCAGCTTGGATGGGGATCAGCCCCAGCATTTT. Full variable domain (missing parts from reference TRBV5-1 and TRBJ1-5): KAGVTQTPRYLIKTRGQQVTLSCSPISGHRSVSWYQQTPGQGLQFLFEYFSETQRNKGNFPGRFSGRQFSNSRSEMNVSTLELGDSALYLCASSLDGDQPQHFGDGTRLSIL.

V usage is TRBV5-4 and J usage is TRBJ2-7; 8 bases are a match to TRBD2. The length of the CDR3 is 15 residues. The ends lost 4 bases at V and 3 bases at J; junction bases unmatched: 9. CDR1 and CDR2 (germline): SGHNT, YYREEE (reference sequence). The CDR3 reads CASSPEGGRNYEQYF. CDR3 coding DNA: TGTGCCAGCAGCCCTGAAGGCGGGAGGAACTACGAGCAGTACTTC.

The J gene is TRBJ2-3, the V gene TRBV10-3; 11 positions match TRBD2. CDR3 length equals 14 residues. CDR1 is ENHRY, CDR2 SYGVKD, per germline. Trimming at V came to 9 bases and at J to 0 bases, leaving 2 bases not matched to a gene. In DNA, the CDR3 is TGTGCCATTACTAGCGGGGGTAGCACAGATACGCAGTATTTT. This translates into CAITSGGSTDTQYF.